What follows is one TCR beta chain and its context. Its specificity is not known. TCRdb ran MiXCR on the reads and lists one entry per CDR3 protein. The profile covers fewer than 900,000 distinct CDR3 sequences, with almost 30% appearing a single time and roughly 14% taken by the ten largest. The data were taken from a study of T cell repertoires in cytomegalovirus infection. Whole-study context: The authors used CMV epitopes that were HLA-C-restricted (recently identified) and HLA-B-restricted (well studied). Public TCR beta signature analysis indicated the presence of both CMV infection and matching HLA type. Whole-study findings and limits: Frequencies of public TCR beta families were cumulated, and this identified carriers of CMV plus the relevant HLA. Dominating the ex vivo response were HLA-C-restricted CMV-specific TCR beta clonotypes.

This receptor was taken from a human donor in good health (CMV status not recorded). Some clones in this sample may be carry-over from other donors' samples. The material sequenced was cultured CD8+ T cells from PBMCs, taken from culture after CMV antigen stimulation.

In nucleotides, the CDR3 is TGTGCCAGCAGTTACTCGAAACCCAGCAATCAGCCCCAGCATTTT. Its protein product is CASSYSKPSNQPQHF. This chain uses TRBV6-6 with TRBJ1-5; no firm D call. The CDR3 sequence is 15 residues long. Germline CDR1 MNHNY, CDR2 SVGAGI (reference sequence). Trimming took 0 bases from V and 1 from J, leaving 7 bases between them.